The 7 T cell receptor beta chains given below trace back to one sample, sequenced in a study of blood T cell repertoires in COVID-19 (dated by TCRdb to the early 2020s). The library was obtained by the immunoSEQ multiplex PCR assay. Not all clones reach the TCRdb copy of this immuneACCESS table, which keeps in-frame sequences only. Checked studies attribute under half of the gap to unresolved V genes and leave the rest unexplained. In all, the sample holds some 130,000 clones, and 70% to 80% of those were seen once. Together, the top ten hold about 4% of the sample. Sequencing was performed on peripheral blood. The receptors were sampled from a woman of 80 years or more with acute or convalescent COVID-19.

The V call is TRBV7-3, the J call TRBJ2-2; tentatively, D is TRBD2 (5 bases). The V gene lost 1 base and the J gene lost 1 base, with 10 bases spanning the gap. Germline CDR1 reads SGHTA; CDR2 reads FQGTGA. This CDR3 has 16 amino acids. In DNA, the CDR3 is TGTGCCAGCAGCTTAATGGGCGGAGGGAACACCGGGGAGCTGTTTTTT. Its translation: CASSLMGGGNTGELFF.

In its sample, this clone was seen a few times. The chain has TRBV3-1 (or the pseudogene TRBV3-2) and TRBJ1-2; no clear D. V was trimmed by 1 base and J by 3 bases, leaving 12 bases between them. The CDR3 contains 15 residues. The germline CDR1 and CDR2 sequences are LGHDT and YNNKEL (reference sequence). CDR3 DNA: TGTGCCAGCAGCCAAGCCTGGGTGGAGGACTATGGCTACACCTTC. It specifies CASSQAWVEDYGYTF.

The genes are TRBV6-4 and TRBJ2-1; D might be TRBD1 (6 bases). The V and J ends lost 6 bases and 13 bases respectively, with 19 bases between them. The CDR3 loop spans 13 amino acids. Germline lookup yields CDR1 MRHNA and CDR2 SNTAGT. The CDR3 coding sequence is TGTGCCAGCAGGGACAGCCTACCACAGGGACAGTTCTTC. Translation gives CASRDSLPQGQFF.

The rearrangement links TRBV20-1 to TRBJ2-7; a weak D match, TRBD1 (5 bases). The CDR3 is 11 amino acids. V was shortened by 2 bases and J by 3 bases, with 5 bases between the two germline ends. Looked up from germline, CDR1 is DFQATT and CDR2 is SNEGSKA (reference sequence). The CDR3: CSARQGYEQYF. The DNA of the CDR3 is TGCAGTGCTAGACAGGGCTACGAGCAGTACTTC.

The chain is built from TRBV14 and TRBJ2-5; 7 positions match TRBD1. Looked up from germline, CDR1 is SGHDN and CDR2 is FVKESK. The CDR3 runs 13 residues. V lost 5 bases to trimming and J lost 5 bases; unmatched junction nucleotides: 5. The CDR3 DNA reads as TGTGCCAGCAGCATCCGGGACAGCGAGACCCAGTACTTC. This sequence encodes CASSIRDSETQYF.

The V and J genes are TRBV19 and TRBJ2-6; D perhaps matches TRBD1 (8 bases). Germline CDR1 reads LNHDA; CDR2 reads SQIVND (reference sequence). The ends were cut back, 5 bases at V and 2 bases at J, with 16 bases in the middle. The CDR3 sequence is 17 residues long. The CDR3 loop is CASSAGQGGPGANVLTF. CDR3 coding DNA: TGTGCCAGTAGTGCTGGACAGGGAGGGCCTGGGGCCAACGTCCTGACTTTC.

In this sample, this clone turned up a few times. The chain is built from TRBV29-1 and TRBJ2-2; no clear D gene. Germline assignment: CDR1 SQVTM and CDR2 ANQGSEA. The CDR3 has 13 residues. The V end lost 4 bases, the J end lost 2 bases, and 8 bases lay between the germline ends. For the CDR3, the DNA is TGCAGCGTTGTGGCAGGAAACACCGGGGAGCTGTTTTTT. It codes for CSVVAGNTGELFF.